Below are 30 T cell receptor beta chains sequenced from a single sample in a study of early T cells in non-severe SARS-CoV-2 infection. Via MiXCR, TCRdb re-called the 5' RACE reads, giving one row per CDR3 protein. The table lists 60,000 or so distinct CDR3 sequences, roughly an eighth of them singletons. The specimen was whole blood. The source of these receptors is an adult who was a healthcare worker with PCR-confirmed SARS-CoV-2 infection or an uninfected control (not recorded which).

This clonotype was seen many times. The rearrangement uses TRBV6-5 and TRBJ2-2; 8 bases map to TRBD1. Germline-derived CDR1 and CDR2 are MNHEY and SVGAGI. The junction had 6 bases not matched to a gene; V was cut back by 5 bases and J by 4 bases. The CDR3 runs to 15 residues. CDR3 in DNA: TGTGCCAGCAGTAGGGGGCAGGGGGCCACCGGGGAGCTGTTTTTT. Translation gives CASSRGQGATGELFF.

The chain is built from TRBV6-2 or TRBV6-3 and TRBJ2-1; perhaps TRBD2 as D (6 bases). Germline V gives CDR1 MNHEY, CDR2 SVGEGT. The CDR3 is made up of 15 amino acids. Trimming removed 6 bases from V and 3 bases from J, with 15 bases in between. The chain's CDR3 is CASRTEDYRYNEQFF. CDR3 bases: TGTGCCAGCAGAACCGAGGACTATCGCTACAATGAGCAGTTCTTC.

This clonotype has a count of ten or more. This sequence joins TRBV15 and TRBJ2-5; no reliable D call. Germline V gene data show CDR1 as LNHNV and CDR2 as YYDKDF (reference sequence). Trimming took 0 bases from V and 2 from J, leaving 1 base between them. The CDR3 sequence is 12 residues long. CDR3 sequence (DNA): TGTGCCACCAGCAGAGATCAAGAGACCCAGTACTTC. Its translation: CATSRDQETQYF. Using reference TRBV15 and TRBJ2-5 for the parts outside the CDR3, the full variable domain is DAMVIQNPRYQVTQFGKPVTLSCSQTLNHNVMYWYQQKSSQAPKLLFHYYDKDFNNEADTPDNFQSRRPNTSFCFLDIRSPGLGDTAMYLCATSRDQETQYFGPGTRLLVL.

This clonotype has ten or more counts. This chain joins TRBV12-3 or TRBV12-4 and TRBJ1-6; TRBD1 aligns across 7 bases. The J segment lost 8 bases and the V segment lost 6 bases, leaving 10 bases of the junction unmatched. This CDR3 has 15 residues. CDR3: CASSTGTAYDSPLHF. CDR3 DNA sequence: TGTGCCAGCAGCACCGGGACAGCGTATGATTCACCCCTCCACTTT.

The gene calls are TRBV12-3 or TRBV12-4 and TRBJ1-1; the match to TRBD1 covers 10 bases. V dropped 5 bases and J dropped 7; count of bases not matched to a gene: 10. This CDR3 spans 15 amino acids. CDR3 nucleotides: TGTGCCAGCAGTATGACAGGGGGCTTCCAGGGTGAAGCTTTCTTT. This gives the protein CASSMTGGFQGEAFF.

In its sample, this clonotype was seen many times. The rearrangement joins TRBV6-5 to TRBJ1-1, with no clear D. Germline V CDR1 and CDR2: MNHEY, SVGAGI. The CDR3 spans 17 residues. Trimming cost V 0 bases and J 0 bases, with 14 bases left between them. CDR3 sequence (DNA): TGTGCCAGCAGTTACTCGATTTGGCCTCGAATGAACACTGAAGCTTTCTTT. It encodes CASSYSIWPRMNTEAFF.

Notes on this clonotype: This could be a read error, since a much larger clone is one nucleotide away. V gene TRBV5-5 combines with J gene TRBJ2-3; D is uncertain. Germline CDR1 and CDR2: SGHKS and YYEKEE (reference sequence). The CDR3 covers 13 residues. CDR3 loop: CASRPASADTRYF. The DNA for the CDR3 is TGTGCCAGCAGGCCTGCTTCAGCAGATACGCGGTATTTT.

This clonotype was recorded many times. The chain employs TRBV18 and TRBJ2-5, with D maybe TRBD2 (6 bases). The CDR3 totals 14 residues. Germline V CDR1 and CDR2: KGHSH, LQKENI. The V gene lost 1 base and the J gene lost 5 bases, with 11 bases spanning the gap. The CDR3 region is CASSPLGGSETQYF. The CDR3 nucleotides read TGTGCCAGCTCACCACTCGGGGGATCGGAGACCCAGTACTTC.

This clonotype has more than one count but fewer than ten. The chain has TRBV6-1 and TRBJ1-2; D call uncertain. Germline assignment: CDR1 MNHNS and CDR2 SASEGT. V was clipped by 7 bases and J by 5 bases, with 8 bases between them. The CDR3 runs 11 residues. For the CDR3, the DNA is TGTGCCAGCACGCAGTTATATGGCTACACCTTC. It encodes CASTQLYGYTF.

The V gene is TRBV3-1, the J gene TRBJ2-5; D gene unclear. Trimming stripped 3 bases from V and 4 bases from J, with 6 bases between. CDR3 length: 12 residues. Germline CDR1 LGHDT, CDR2 YNNKEL (reference sequence). As DNA, the CDR3 is TGTGCCAGCAGCCAGCTGGGAGAGACCCAGTACTTC. This sequence encodes CASSQLGETQYF.

This clonotype was counted a few times. The chain recombines TRBV20-1 with TRBJ1-4; no reliable D call. Germline CDR1 is DFQATT and CDR2 is SNEGSKA (reference sequence). V lost 1 base and J 4 bases, leaving 7 bases between the germline ends. This CDR3 contains 13 residues. The CDR3 coding sequence is TGCAGTGCTAGAGCTGGCCTTAATGAAAAACTGTTTTTT. This gives the protein CSARAGLNEKLFF.

This clonotype was recorded at least ten times. The chain links TRBV30 to TRBJ1-5, with D unclear. Germline V CDR1 and CDR2: GTSNPN, SVGIG (reference sequence). The CDR3 has 13 amino acids. The V end lost 6 bases, the J end lost 3 bases, and 12 bases lay between the germline ends. CDR3 amino acids: CACDRSDNQPQHF. Here the CDR3 DNA reads TGTGCCTGCGACCGGTCGGACAATCAGCCCCAGCATTTT.

This clonotype turned up a few times. The chain uses TRBV28 and TRBJ2-7; 11 bases line up with TRBD1. Germline values: CDR1 MDHEN, CDR2 SYDVKM. The V and J ends lost 6 bases and 4 bases, in that order; junction bases with no gene match: 8. The CDR3 is 15 amino acids. The CDR3 region has the DNA TGTGCCAGCAGCTATCCGGGACAGGGGGAGTACGAGCAGTACTTC. Its translation is CASSYPGQGEYEQYF.

This clonotype was counted between two and nine times. The V and J genes are TRBV7-9 and TRBJ1-1, with 7 bases identical to TRBD1. There are 15 residues in the CDR3. V gave up 1 base and J gave up 1 base; unmatched junction bases: 3. Germline-derived CDR1 and CDR2 are SEHNR and FQNEAQ (reference sequence). CDR3 coding DNA: TGTGCCAGCAGCTTAGAAGGGGGCGCGAACACTGAAGCTTTCTTT. Translation: CASSLEGGANTEAFF.

A single count supports this clonotype. The chain couples TRBV11-2 to TRBJ2-2, with D perhaps matching TRBD2 (5 bases). With 5 bases removed from V and 4 bases from J, the gap between germline ends came to 14 bases. The CDR3 extends over 15 amino acids. Germline CDR1 reads SGHAT; CDR2 reads FQNNGV. CDR3 residues: CASSKGLRTTGELFF. The CDR3 DNA reads TGTGCCAGCAGCAAAGGACTCAGAACCACCGGGGAGCTGTTTTTT.

This clonotype was seen a handful of times. The chain is built from TRBV7-2 and TRBJ2-5, with D uncertain. From germline, CDR1 is SGHTA and CDR2 FQGNSA. Trimming shortened V by 6 bases and J by 1 base, and 9 bases separated the two germline ends. The CDR3 loop spans 13 amino acids. CDR3 protein: CASSTVIQETQYF. The CDR3 DNA follows: TGTGCCAGCAGTACAGTAATCCAAGAGACCCAGTACTTC.

There are many counts of this clonotype. The CDR3 protein is CASSLNSGDTDTQYF. CDR3 DNA sequence: TGTGCCAGCAGCTTAAATAGCGGGGACACAGATACGCAGTATTTT. V gene TRBV7-9 combines with J gene TRBJ2-3, with TRBD2 matching 8 bases. Germline trimming cut 2 bases from V and 2 bases from J; bases unmatched to any gene: 3. Germline CDR1 reads SEHNR; CDR2 reads FQNEAQ (reference sequence). The CDR3 loop spans 15 amino acids.

This clonotype was detected many times. The rearrangement uses TRBV4-3 and TRBJ2-1; TRBD2 might be the D (5 bases). CDR1 and CDR2 (germline): LGHNA, YSLEER. This CDR3 is 16 amino acids long. Trimming cost V 0 bases and J 3 bases, with 12 bases left between them. CDR3 sequence reads: CASSQDRAGYYNEQFF. CDR3 in DNA: TGCGCCAGCAGCCAAGATCGGGCGGGTTACTACAATGAGCAGTTCTTC.

There are a few counts of this clonotype. V usage is TRBV7-9 and J usage is TRBJ2-7; the match to TRBD1 covers 7 bases. V gave up 1 base and J gave up 5 bases; unmatched junction bases: 8. Germline V gene data show CDR1 as SEHNR and CDR2 as FQNEAQ (reference sequence). CDR3 length: 15 amino acids. The CDR3 protein is CASSLEVTGNDEQYF. CDR3 in DNA: TGTGCCAGCAGCTTAGAAGTGACAGGGAACGACGAGCAGTACTTC. The variable domain in full, with the rest retrieved from reference TRBV7-9 and TRBJ2-7, is DTGVSQNPRHKITKRGQNVTFRCDPISEHNRLYWYRQTLGQGPEFLTYFQNEAQLEKSRLLSDRFSAERPKGSFSTLEIQRTEQGDSAMYLCASSLEVTGNDEQYFGPGTRLTVT.

The chain carries TRBV29-1 and TRBJ2-3; D is tentatively TRBD1 or TRBD2 (6 bases each). CDR1 is SQVTM, CDR2 ANQGSEA, per germline. The CDR3 covers 14 residues. Trimming cost V 4 bases and J 5 bases, with 16 bases left between them. This chain's CDR3 is CSVVAGGPEDTQYF. The CDR3 DNA reads TGCAGCGTTGTAGCTGGGGGGCCTGAAGATACGCAGTATTTT.

Only a few counts were recorded for this clonotype. The chain employs TRBV20-1 and TRBJ1-2, with D perhaps TRBD1 (6 bases). This CDR3 has 12 residues. V was shortened by 5 bases and J by 4 bases, with 11 bases between the two germline ends. Per germline, CDR1 DFQATT and CDR2 SNEGSKA (reference sequence). Here the CDR3 DNA reads TGCAGTGCTGTAATACAGGGCTATGGCTACACCTTC. Its protein product is CSAVIQGYGYTF.

This clonotype occurred many times. V gene TRBV6-1 combines with J gene TRBJ2-3; tentative D call: TRBD2 (6 bases). Germline V gene sequence: CDR1 MNHNS, CDR2 SASEGT. The CDR3 is made up of 15 amino acids. Trimming stripped 6 bases from V and 1 base from J, with 14 bases between. CDR3 region: CASSPGSHRTDTQYF. The CDR3 DNA reads as TGTGCCAGCAGCCCCGGGAGCCACCGCACAGATACGCAGTATTTT.

This clonotype came up many times. The rearrangement uses TRBV12-3 or TRBV12-4 and TRBJ2-1, with 10 bases aligning to TRBD2. The CDR3 totals 15 residues. The V and J ends lost 6 bases and 2 bases, in that order; junction bases with no gene match: 4. Written as DNA, the CDR3 is TGTGCCAGCAGCCCGAGCGGGGGGGCCTACAATGAGCAGTTCTTC. Translating gives CASSPSGGAYNEQFF.

The chain joins TRBV2 to TRBJ2-1, with D perhaps being TRBD1 or TRBD2 (5 bases each). Trimming pared 7 bases from V and 9 bases from J, leaving 19 bases between. The germline V gene has CDR1 SNHLY and CDR2 FYNNEI. This CDR3 comprises 14 residues. CDR3 residues: CASTPGSWGSEQFF. The CDR3 DNA reads TGTGCCAGCACCCCAGGCTCTTGGGGGAGTGAGCAGTTCTTC. The complete variable domain, with remaining parts taken from reference TRBV2 and TRBJ2-1, reads EPEVTQTPSHQVTQMGQEVILRCVPISNHLYFYWYRQILGQKVEFLVSFYNNEISEKSEIFDDQFSVERPDGSNFTLKIRSTKLEDSAMYFCASTPGSWGSEQFFGPGTRLTVL.

This clonotype showed up many times. V and J are TRBV4-3 and TRBJ2-7, with a weak D call TRBD1 (5 bases). From germline, CDR1 is LGHNA and CDR2 YSLEER. The V and J ends lost 4 bases and 2 bases respectively, with 12 bases between them. The CDR3 totals 14 residues. As DNA, the CDR3 is TGCGCCAGCAGCCCTGGGGCAGGGCCCTACGAGCAGTACTTC. Its protein product is CASSPGAGPYEQYF.

This clonotype occurred a few times. J is TRBJ2-7 and V is TRBV6-5, with 7 bases identical to TRBD2. Germline values: CDR1 MNHEY, CDR2 SVGAGI. Losses at the gene ends were 4 bases for V and 2 bases for J; bases not matched to a gene: 11. The CDR3 extends over 16 amino acids. CDR3 DNA: TGTGCCAGCAGTTTGGGATACGGGAGGAAAACCTACGAGCAGTACTTC. Its protein is CASSLGYGRKTYEQYF.

CDR3 sequence (DNA): TGTGCCACCAGTGACCAATTACCAGAAGAGACCCAGTACTTC. It codes for CATSDQLPEETQYF. The chain combines TRBV24-1 with TRBJ2-5; the D is unclear. CDR1 is KGHDR and CDR2 is SFDVKD in the germline V gene. V lost 4 bases and J 3 bases, leaving 11 bases between the germline ends. The CDR3 spans 14 residues.

This clonotype was seen many times. The chain joins TRBV11-2 to TRBJ2-2; 9 bases fit TRBD2. V shed 5 bases, J shed 7 bases, and the junction held 5 bases outside the gene matches. This CDR3 has 14 amino acids. The V gene's germline CDR1 is SGHAT and CDR2 FQNNGV. The CDR3 is CASSMGLAGGELFF. CDR3 bases: TGTGCCAGCAGCATGGGACTAGCTGGCGGGGAGCTGTTTTTT.

Worth noting for this clonotype: It may be a read error: a sequence one base away is much more abundant. The chain couples TRBV30 to TRBJ2-3; no clear D. CDR3 length equals 14 residues. From germline, CDR1 is GTSNPN and CDR2 SVGIG (reference sequence). With 2 bases removed from V and 2 bases from J, the gap between germline ends came to 11 bases. CDR3 nucleotides: TGTGCCTGGAGTATGTGGGTGGTCACAGATACGCAGTATTTT. Its protein is CAWSMWVVTDTQYF.

The J gene is TRBJ1-2, the V gene TRBV6-2 or TRBV6-3, with TRBD1 identical over 7 bases. CDR1 MNHEY and CDR2 SVGEGT come from the germline V gene. V trimming: 7 bases; J trimming: 2 bases; junction bases outside the gene matches: 7. This CDR3 contains 14 residues. The CDR3 nucleotides are TGTGCCAGCATTGCAGGGGGGCCGAACTATGGCTACACCTTC. This gives the protein CASIAGGPNYGYTF.